This T cell receptor beta chain emerged from a study of PD-1 blockade in classical Hodgkin lymphoma. Study as a whole: Patients were given intravenous nivolumab, 3 mg/kg, every 2 weeks. Study conclusions and caveats: Compared with baseline, CD4+ but not CD8+ TCR diversity had risen significantly by C4D1. Why the repertoires differ is still unclear, perhaps disease activity or prior therapy.

Brentuximab vedotin exposure varied, and every patient relapsed after autologous stem cell transplantation. A note on this clone: Its antigen is as yet unknown.

V was trimmed by 9 bases and J by 1 base, leaving 15 bases between them. Germline V gene sequence: CDR1 SGHTA, CDR2 FQGNSA. The CDR3 has 14 amino acids. Produced via immunoSEQ multiplex PCR; TCRdb's table is partial and in-frame only. Of about 99,000 clones in the sample, roughly 79% were seen once. The sequence derives from a human donor with classical Hodgkin lymphoma. The V and J genes are TRBV7-2 and TRBJ2-5; D may be TRBD1 or TRBD2 (6 bases each). Sequenced material: peripheral blood mononuclear cells (PBMCs), taken before the second cycle of nivolumab. In nucleotides, the CDR3 is TGTGCCAGTTCCCGGGGGCGGTTCCAAGAGACCCAGTACTTC. Protein sequence: CASSRGRFQETQYF. Drawing the rest from reference TRBV7-2 and TRBJ2-5, the complete variable domain is GAGVSQSPSNKVTEKGKDVELRCDPISGHTALYWYRQSLGQGLEFLIYFQGNSAPDKSGLPSDRFSAERTGGSVSTLTIQRTQQEDSAVYLCASSRGRFQETQYFGPGTRLLVL.